The 13 T cell receptor beta chains presented below share a single source sample, sequenced in a study of T cells in Graves' hyperthyroidism and ophthalmopathy. Amplified TCR beta CDR3 regions derived from RNA transcripts. During a first-round RT-PCR of the TCR CDR3, the HTBI primer set was used. TCRdb re-called the multiplex PCR reads with MiXCR, one entry per CDR3 protein. The table has approximately 870,000 distinct CDR3 sequences, around 38% seen once. The specimen was blood. The receptors were sampled from a man between 18 and 35 years old with Graves' hyperthyroidism.

CDR3 coding DNA: TGTGCCAGCAGCCTTCCGGGTCCCTCTGAAGCTTTCTTT. This sequence encodes CASSLPGPSEAFF. V usage is TRBV7-2 and J usage is TRBJ1-1; D unclear. There are 13 residues in the CDR3. Trimming removed 5 bases at V and 6 bases at J, with 13 bases between. Germline V CDR1 and CDR2: SGHTA, FQGNSA.

The sample holds a few counts of this clonotype. This chain connects TRBV2 to TRBJ2-5, with D perhaps given as TRBD1 or TRBD2 (6 bases each). Germline CDR1 SNHLY, CDR2 FYNNEI. This CDR3 spans 17 amino acids. V was shortened by 3 bases and J by 0 bases, with 17 bases between the two germline ends. The CDR3 loop is CASSEEGGARHQETQYF. The CDR3 nucleotides are TGTGCCAGCAGTGAGGAGGGGGGCGCGCGCCACCAAGAGACCCAGTACTTC.

This clonotype was counted ten times or more. The genes are TRBV2 and TRBJ1-2; D is unclear. Germline V CDR1 and CDR2: SNHLY, FYNNEI. V dropped 6 bases and J dropped 2 bases, with 7 bases sitting between them. The CDR3 runs to 12 residues. The DNA for the CDR3 is TGTGCCAGCAGGGCGGAGAACTATGGCTACACCTTC. The encoded protein is CASRAENYGYTF.

This clonotype has ten or more counts. V is TRBV20-1 and J is TRBJ1-1; unclear D gene. Trimming removed 5 bases from V and 11 bases from J, with 18 bases in between. CDR3 size: 12 residues. Germline V gives CDR1 DFQATT, CDR2 SNEGSKA (reference sequence). In nucleotides, the CDR3 is TGCAGTGCTCAAAGTACCGGGAATATGGCTTTCTTT. Protein sequence: CSAQSTGNMAFF.

The chain couples TRBV7-2 to TRBJ1-3, with a possible D match to TRBD1 (6 bases). CDR1 is SGHTA and CDR2 is FQGNSA in the germline V gene. The V end lost 4 bases, the J end lost 8 bases, and 15 bases lay between the germline ends. This CDR3 contains 14 residues. CDR3 sequence reads: CASSSVSGGDTIYF. The CDR3 DNA follows: TGTGCCAGCAGCTCAGTATCGGGGGGCGACACCATATATTTT.

Points on this clonotype: The conserved final phenylalanine or tryptophan is absent from the CDR3, which likely points to a read error. The DNA is omitted, as the CDR3 cannot be located on it reliably, and the CDR3 follows TCRdb's listing. V and J are TRBV15 and TRBJ1-4. Germline CDR1 reads LNHNV; CDR2 reads YYDKDF (reference sequence). 10 amino acids form the CDR3, both terminal residues included. CDR3 protein: CATSRDRMDE.

This clonotype was seen a few times. The chain joins TRBV5-1 to TRBJ2-5, with TRBD2 matching 7 bases. CDR1 is SGHRS, CDR2 YFSETQ, per germline. The CDR3 is 13 residues long. V was clipped by 2 bases and J by 5 bases; unmatched bases: 3. In nucleotides, the CDR3 is TGCGCCAGCAGCTTAGGGACTAAGGAGACCCAGTACTTC. It is translated as CASSLGTKETQYF. Full variable domain (missing parts from reference TRBV5-1 and TRBJ2-5): KAGVTQTPRYLIKTRGQQVTLSCSPISGHRSVSWYQQTPGQGLQFLFEYFSETQRNKGNFPGRFSGRQFSNSRSEMNVSTLELGDSALYLCASSLGTKETQYFGPGTRLLVL.

This clonotype was seen only a few times. The V call is TRBV4-1, the J call TRBJ2-7, with 7 bases aligning to TRBD2. This CDR3 has 15 residues. With 3 bases clipped from V and 3 bases from J, the junction kept 8 bases outside the gene matches. Per germline, CDR1 MGHRA and CDR2 YSYEKL. CDR3 amino acids: CASSQSGTGVYEQYF. The CDR3 coding sequence is TGCGCCAGCAGCCAGAGCGGGACGGGGGTCTACGAGCAGTACTTC.

Notes on this clonotype: A junction end diverges from the germline sequence, so it may reflect a read error. V gene TRBV5-8 combines with J gene TRBJ2-6, with TRBD1 as a possible D gene (6 bases). Germline CDR1 reads SGHTS; CDR2 reads YDEGEE. CDR3 length: 13 residues. CDR3 bases: TGCGCCAGCAGCTCACCAGGGGCCAACGTCATGACTTTC. Its protein product is CASSSPGANVMTF.

In its sample, this clonotype was seen many times. The rearrangement joins TRBV9 to TRBJ1-3, with no clear D. Trimming shortened V by 3 bases and J by 0 bases, and 7 bases separated the two germline ends. Germline V lookup: CDR1 SGDLS, CDR2 YYNGEE. This CDR3 is 14 amino acids long. CDR3 sequence (DNA): TGTGCCAGCAGCGGCGGAACCTCTGGAAACACCATATATTTT. Translation: CASSGGTSGNTIYF.

This clonotype occurred many times. CDR3 residues: CATSRDPTGLTEAFF. The CDR3 DNA follows: TGTGCCACCAGCAGAGATCCGACAGGTTTAACTGAAGCTTTCTTT. The chain employs TRBV15 and TRBJ1-1; D might be TRBD1 (6 bases). This CDR3 region has 15 residues. Germline V CDR1 and CDR2: LNHNV, YYDKDF (reference sequence). Trimming took 0 bases from V and 5 from J, leaving 13 bases between them.

In this sample, this clonotype turned up once. This chain uses TRBV7-8 with TRBJ1-1; TRBD1 might be the D (5 bases). V shed 5 bases and J shed 11 bases, with 18 bases lying between them. Germline loops: CDR1 SGHVS, CDR2 FQNEAQ. The CDR3 runs to 13 residues. The CDR3, as DNA: TGTGCCAGCAGCCCCCCCGGGCAGGGAGAGGCTTTCTTT. This codes for CASSPPGQGEAFF.

The rearrangement links TRBV7-3 to TRBJ1-5; D remains ambiguous. The CDR3 consists of 16 residues. Germline assignment: CDR1 SGHTA and CDR2 FQGTGA. V gave up 5 bases and J gave up 5 bases, with 19 bases separating them. As DNA, the CDR3 is TGTGCCAGCAGCCAAGATTTTCGGACCCGTTATCAGCCCCAGCATTTT. Protein: CASSQDFRTRYQPQHF. Full variable domain (remainder filled in from reference TRBV7-3 and TRBJ1-5): GAGVSQTPSNKVTEKGKYVELRCDPISGHTALYWYRQSLGQGPEFLIYFQGTGAADDSGLPNDRFFAVRPEGSVSTLKIQRTERGDSAVYLCASSQDFRTRYQPQHFGDGTRLSIL.